This T cell receptor (beta chain) was retrieved from a study of control samples from healthy donors and cancer patients. Trimming cost V 5 bases and J 6 bases; bases outside gene matches: 9. This CDR3 region has 15 residues. In germline, CDR1 is SGHTA, CDR2 FQGTGA. Only in-frame clones appear in the TCRdb table, and some are missing; sequencing was by immunoSEQ multiplex PCR. The sample records 150,000 to 200,000 clones, 90% to 95% being singletons. The chain is built from TRBV7-3 and TRBJ2-1; the match to TRBD2 covers 8 bases. The origin of this receptor is a woman between 40 and 55 years old in good health. Sequencing was carried out using blood. The CDR3 region is CASSPPGGGVNEQFF. CDR3 DNA: TGTGCCAGCAGCCCCCCCGGGGGGGGAGTCAATGAGCAGTTCTTC.